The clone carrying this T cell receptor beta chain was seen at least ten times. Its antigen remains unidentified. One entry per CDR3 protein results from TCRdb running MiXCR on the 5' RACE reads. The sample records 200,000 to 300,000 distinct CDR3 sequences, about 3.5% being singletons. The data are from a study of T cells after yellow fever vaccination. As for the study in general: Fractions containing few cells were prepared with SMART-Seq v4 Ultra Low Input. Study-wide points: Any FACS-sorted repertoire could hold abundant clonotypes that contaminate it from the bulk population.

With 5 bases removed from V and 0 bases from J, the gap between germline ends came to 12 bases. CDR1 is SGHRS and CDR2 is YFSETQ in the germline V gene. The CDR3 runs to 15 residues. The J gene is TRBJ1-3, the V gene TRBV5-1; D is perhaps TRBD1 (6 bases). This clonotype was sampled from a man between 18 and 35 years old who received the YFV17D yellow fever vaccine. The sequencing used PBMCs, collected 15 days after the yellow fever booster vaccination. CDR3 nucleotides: TGCGCCAGCAGGGTAGGGGGATCCTCTGGAAACACCATATATTTT. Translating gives CASRVGGSSGNTIYF.